These 32 T cell receptor beta chains originate from one sample sequenced in a study of blood T cell repertoires in COVID-19. Sequenced by immunoSEQ multiplex PCR; TCRdb stores in-frame clones only, minus some. The repertoire consists of 120,000 or so clones, with over 75% occurring once and the leading ten covering 25% to 35%. The sequencing sample was made of peripheral blood. Source of these receptors: a man between 65 and 80 years old with active or convalescent COVID-19.

This chain joins TRBV5-1 and TRBJ2-3; 10 bases are shared with TRBD2. CDR1 is SGHRS and CDR2 is YFSETQ in the germline V gene. The J segment lost 5 bases and the V segment lost 3 bases, leaving 15 bases of the junction unmatched. The length of the CDR3 is 18 residues. CDR3 bases: TGCGCCAGCAGCTCGACCCGGGGCAGCGGGAGGGCCGGAGATACGCAGTATTTT. Encoded protein: CASSSTRGSGRAGDTQYF.

The chain is built from TRBV5-6 and TRBJ2-3, with TRBD2 identical over 11 bases. V dropped 3 bases and J dropped 0; count of bases not matched to a gene: 9. From germline, CDR1 is SGHDT and CDR2 YYEEEE. The CDR3 runs 18 residues. CDR3 sequence: CASSSIAGGPSSTDTQYF. CDR3 DNA sequence: TGTGCCAGCAGCTCCATAGCGGGAGGGCCTTCAAGCACAGATACGCAGTATTTT.

The chain uses TRBV19 and TRBJ1-2; 10 bases match TRBD1. V was pared by 5 bases and J by 0 bases, with 12 bases of the junction left unmatched. The germline gives CDR1 LNHDA, CDR2 SQIVND (reference sequence). This CDR3 is built from 18 residues. CDR3 amino acids: CASSLFGQGDLSNYGYTF. CDR3 DNA: TGTGCCAGTAGTCTATTCGGACAGGGGGATCTCTCTAACTATGGCTACACCTTC.

This rearrangement joins TRBV11-2 to TRBJ2-2, with D perhaps matching TRBD1 (6 bases). The CDR3 sequence is 14 residues long. Germline V gene sequence: CDR1 SGHAT, CDR2 FQNNGV. V dropped 1 base and J dropped 5 bases, with 8 bases sitting between them. CDR3 in amino acids: CASSLATGTGELFF. The CDR3 DNA reads as TGTGCCAGCAGCTTAGCTACAGGGACCGGGGAGCTGTTTTTT.

J is TRBJ1-2 and V is TRBV9; 7 bases align to TRBD1. The CDR3 consists of 14 residues. Per germline, CDR1 SGDLS and CDR2 YYNGEE. Trimming took 5 bases from V and 6 from J; bases not matched to a gene: 10. DNA for the CDR3: TGTGCCAGCAGTAGTGGGGGGACAGTTAATGGCTACACCTTC. Its protein is CASSSGGTVNGYTF.

The CDR3 DNA follows: TGTGCCAGCAGTTACATGGTAAAGACTAGCGGGGACTACAATGAGCAGTTCTTC. It translates to CASSYMVKTSGDYNEQFF. The chain combines TRBV7-9 with TRBJ2-1; TRBD2 matches 11 bases. With V trimmed by 6 bases and J by 3 bases, 13 bases remained unmatched. Germline loops: CDR1 SEHNR, CDR2 FQNEAQ (reference sequence). The CDR3 covers 18 residues.

The chain links TRBV6-5 to TRBJ1-1; tentative D call: TRBD1 (6 bases). Trimming shortened V by 3 bases and J by 3 bases, and 11 bases separated the two germline ends. Germline V gene sequence: CDR1 MNHEY, CDR2 SVGAGI. The CDR3 runs to 14 residues. This CDR3 is CASSYLGAYTEAFF. For the CDR3, the DNA is TGTGCCAGCAGTTATCTGGGGGCCTACACTGAAGCTTTCTTT.

The chain couples TRBV2 to TRBJ1-5; 7 positions match TRBD1. The length of the CDR3 is 13 residues. Germline V gives CDR1 SNHLY, CDR2 FYNNEI. Germline trimming cut 8 bases from V and 3 bases from J; bases unmatched to any gene: 4. CDR3: CASSGQHNQPQHF. Written as DNA, the CDR3 is TGTGCCAGCTCGGGACAGCACAATCAGCCCCAGCATTTT. Complete variable domain (other parts from reference TRBV2 and TRBJ1-5): EPEVTQTPSHQVTQMGQEVILRCVPISNHLYFYWYRQILGQKVEFLVSFYNNEISEKSEIFDDQFSVERPDGSNFTLKIRSTKLEDSAMYFCASSGQHNQPQHFGDGTRLSIL.

This clone was found once. The chain uses TRBV7-8 and TRBJ2-3; a weak D match, TRBD1 (5 bases). The V end lost 2 bases, the J end lost 1 base, and 10 bases lay between the germline ends. Germline V CDR1 and CDR2: SGHVS, FQNEAQ. There are 15 residues in the CDR3. CDR3 sequence reads: CASSLLGAGTDTQYF. The CDR3 nucleotides read TGTGCCAGCAGCTTACTAGGGGCCGGCACAGATACGCAGTATTTT.

This clone was detected only once. The genes are TRBV24-1 and TRBJ1-4; possible D gene TRBD1, 6 bases. CDR3 length equals 15 residues. CDR1 KGHDR and CDR2 SFDVKD come from the germline V gene. V lost 9 bases and J lost 0, with 13 bases in between. CDR3 nucleotides: TGTGCCACCCGAATCTCAGGGGCAACTAATGAAAAACTGTTTTTT. This encodes CATRISGATNEKLFF.

The chain recombines TRBV18 with TRBJ2-1; 8 bases align to TRBD2. The CDR3 is made up of 14 amino acids. Germline V gene data show CDR1 as KGHSH and CDR2 as LQKENI. The trim removed 8 bases at V and 7 bases at J, leaving 10 bases unmatched. The CDR3, as DNA: TGTGCCAGCCTCAGGATGGTAGCGGGAAATGAGCAGTTCTTC. Its protein product is CASLRMVAGNEQFF.

This clone has a single count. The chain employs TRBV18 and TRBJ2-7, with 7 bases identical to TRBD2. Germline assignment: CDR1 KGHSH and CDR2 LQKENI. Trimming at V came to 1 base and at J to 0 bases, leaving 6 bases not matched to a gene. This CDR3 has 16 residues. The DNA of the CDR3 is TGTGCCAGCTCACCACGGGGGGGAGCCTTCTCCTACGAGCAGTACTTC. Protein sequence: CASSPRGGAFSYEQYF.

The chain recombines TRBV2 with TRBJ2-7; TRBD1 agrees at 7 bases. The CDR3 spans 14 residues. V was clipped by 0 bases and J by 1 base; unmatched bases: 0. Germline-derived CDR1 and CDR2 are SNHLY and FYNNEI. The CDR3: CASSEARGSYEQYF. CDR3 DNA: TGTGCCAGCAGTGAAGCCAGGGGGTCCTACGAGCAGTACTTC.

The V and J genes are TRBV6-5 and TRBJ1-2; 8 bases align to TRBD1. CDR1 is MNHEY and CDR2 is SVGAGI in the germline V gene. J gave up 3 bases and V 6 bases, and 6 bases lay outside the gene matches. The CDR3 covers 14 residues. For the CDR3, the DNA is TGTGCCAGCAGACCAGGACAGGGTGACTATGGCTACACCTTC. Translated, it gives CASRPGQGDYGYTF.

The chain is built from TRBV11-3 and TRBJ2-1; 7 positions match TRBD2. There are 16 residues in the CDR3. Germline V gene sequence: CDR1 SGHNT, CDR2 YENEEA. Trimming took 1 base from V and 4 from J; bases not matched to a gene: 7. Here the CDR3 DNA reads TGTGCCAGCAGCTTAGCAGCACTAGCGCCATACAATGAGCAGTTCTTC. This codes for CASSLAALAPYNEQFF.

The gene calls are TRBV27 and TRBJ2-5, with 8 bases aligning to TRBD2. The CDR3 is 15 residues long. Germline V gene sequence: CDR1 MNHEY, CDR2 SMNVEV (reference sequence). After removal of 5 bases from V and 4 bases from J, the junction contained 9 bases not matched to a gene. CDR3 protein: CASSPSWTSTETQYF. The CDR3 DNA reads as TGTGCCAGCAGTCCATCCTGGACTAGCACAGAGACCCAGTACTTC.

The chain links TRBV6-5 to TRBJ2-2; D is possibly TRBD2 (6 bases). Germline V gives CDR1 MNHEY, CDR2 SVGAGI. The V end lost 7 bases, the J end lost 4 bases, and 16 bases lay between the germline ends. This CDR3 comprises 15 residues. The CDR3 loop is CASTNGLASTGELFF. The CDR3 nucleotides are TGTGCCAGCACCAACGGGCTAGCGAGCACCGGGGAGCTGTTTTTT.

The chain uses TRBV5-1 and TRBJ2-3, with 10 bases aligning to TRBD2. Germline V gene lookup returns CDR1 SGHRS and CDR2 YFSETQ. V gave up 4 bases and J gave up 1 base; unmatched junction bases: 6. This CDR3 is 16 amino acids long. CDR3 sequence: CASSPGLAGGTDTQYF. The CDR3 DNA follows: TGCGCCAGCAGCCCGGGCCTAGCGGGAGGCACAGATACGCAGTATTTT.

The chain links TRBV5-5 to TRBJ2-1; 14 nucleotides agree with TRBD2. Germline trimming cut 4 bases from V and 9 bases from J; bases unmatched to any gene: 18. Germline CDR1 SGHKS, CDR2 YYEKEE (reference sequence). The CDR3 length is 19 residues. The CDR3 is CASSPRTGGTSGSRSEQFF. CDR3 nucleotide sequence: TGTGCCAGCAGCCCGCGGACAGGGGGGACTAGCGGGAGTAGGAGTGAGCAGTTCTTC.

The chain is built from TRBV5-1 and TRBJ2-3, with 11 bases aligning to TRBD1. The CDR3 consists of 16 residues. Trimming cost V 4 bases and J 3 bases; bases outside gene matches: 7. The germline V gene has CDR1 SGHRS and CDR2 YFSETQ. The CDR3 loop is CASSEDRGLKTDTQYF. The DNA for the CDR3 is TGCGCCAGCAGCGAGGACAGGGGGCTTAAGACAGATACGCAGTATTTT.

The chain couples TRBV5-1 to TRBJ1-4; D gene unclear. This CDR3 is 14 amino acids long. Germline assignment: CDR1 SGHRS and CDR2 YFSETQ. With 0 bases removed from V and 4 bases from J, the gap between germline ends came to 7 bases. The CDR3 protein is CASSLAGNNEKLFF. For the CDR3, the DNA is TGCGCCAGCAGCTTGGCGGGAAATAATGAAAAACTGTTTTTT. The full variable domain, with the rest looked up from reference TRBV5-1 and TRBJ1-4, is KAGVTQTPRYLIKTRGQQVTLSCSPISGHRSVSWYQQTPGQGLQFLFEYFSETQRNKGNFPGRFSGRQFSNSRSEMNVSTLELGDSALYLCASSLAGNNEKLFFGSGTQLSVL.

The chain combines TRBV19 with TRBJ2-5; possibly TRBD2 for D (5 bases). Trimming pared 1 base from V and 5 bases from J, leaving 5 bases between. This CDR3 contains 12 residues. The germline CDR1 and CDR2 sequences are LNHDA and SQIVND (reference sequence). CDR3 loop: CASSIAGETQYF. CDR3 nucleotide sequence: TGTGCCAGTAGTATAGCGGGGGAGACCCAGTACTTC.

The CDR3 here is CATSDPGPEGETQYF. Here the CDR3 DNA reads TGTGCCACCAGTGATCCCGGGCCCGAGGGTGAGACCCAGTACTTC. J is TRBJ2-5 and V is TRBV24-1, with D possibly TRBD2 on 5 matching bases. The V end lost 3 bases, the J end lost 5 bases, and 15 bases lay between the germline ends. The CDR3 totals 15 residues. The V gene's germline CDR1 is KGHDR and CDR2 SFDVKD.

This CDR3 reads CATSSTTSYEQYF. CDR3 DNA: TGTGCCACCAGTTCGACAACCTCCTACGAGCAGTACTTC. The chain couples TRBV24-1 to TRBJ2-7; no definite D call. Trimming took 6 bases from V and 0 from J, leaving 8 bases between them. CDR3 size: 13 residues. CDR1 KGHDR and CDR2 SFDVKD come from the germline V gene.

The rearrangement joins TRBV2 to TRBJ2-2; D is ambiguous. The CDR3 is 15 amino acids. CDR1 and CDR2 from the germline V gene are SNHLY and FYNNEI. V lost 5 bases and J lost 4, with 14 bases in between. In DNA form, the CDR3 reads TGTGCCAGCAGTACTCTGACCCCGGGCACCGGGGAGCTGTTTTTT. This gives the protein CASSTLTPGTGELFF.

The CDR3 DNA follows: TGTGCCAGCAGCCCTTTTGACGGGAGGGCCGAGCAGTTCTTC. Its translation: CASSPFDGRAEQFF. The rearrangement links TRBV28 to TRBJ2-1; the match to TRBD2 covers 8 bases. Germline-derived CDR1 and CDR2 are MDHEN and SYDVKM. CDR3 length: 14 residues. V shed 6 bases, J shed 10 bases, and the junction held 11 bases outside the gene matches.

This clone has only a few counts. The rearrangement links TRBV19 to TRBJ2-1; D unresolved. The V end lost 3 bases, the J end lost 6 bases, and 3 bases lay between the germline ends. The V gene's germline CDR1 is LNHDA and CDR2 SQIVND (reference sequence). The CDR3 runs 11 residues. Here the CDR3 reads CASSISNEQFF. In DNA form, the CDR3 reads TGTGCCAGTAGTATCTCCAATGAGCAGTTCTTC.

The rearrangement links TRBV3-1 (or the pseudogene TRBV3-2) to TRBJ2-7; 14 bases map to TRBD2. Unmatched junction bases numbered 5, after V lost 4 bases and J lost 0 bases. In germline, CDR1 is LGHDT, CDR2 YNNKEL (reference sequence). The CDR3 spans 17 residues. As DNA, the CDR3 is TGTGCCAGCAGCCGGGGACTAGCGGGAGCCAACTCCTACGAGCAGTACTTC. It yields the protein CASSRGLAGANSYEQYF.

The chain is built from TRBV19 and TRBJ2-5; the D gene is possibly TRBD1 (6 bases). Deletions cut 5 bases from V and 5 bases from J, with 15 bases between. Germline V gene data show CDR1 as LNHDA and CDR2 as SQIVND (reference sequence). CDR3 size: 14 residues. CDR3 DNA sequence: TGTGCCAGTAGTTCCACTTCCAGGGGTGAGACCCAGTACTTC. Its protein is CASSSTSRGETQYF.

The chain joins TRBV10-3 to TRBJ1-2; a possible D gene is TRBD1 (6 bases). V was pared by 0 bases and J by 0 bases, with 8 bases between. The CDR3 covers 15 residues. Germline-derived CDR1 and CDR2 are ENHRY and SYGVKD. CDR3 DNA sequence: TGTGCCATCAGTGAGTCGGGGGCTACTAACTATGGCTACACCTTC. This encodes CAISESGATNYGYTF.

In this sample, this clone turned up a few times. The chain carries TRBV27 and TRBJ2-7, with D tentatively TRBD2 (6 bases). Between the trimmed V and J ends, which lost 0 bases and 1 base, there was a span of 10 bases. The CDR3 covers 15 residues. CDR1 and CDR2 (germline): MNHEY, SMNVEV (reference sequence). The CDR3 sequence: CASSLSSGISYEQYF. The DNA of the CDR3 is TGTGCCAGCAGTTTATCTAGCGGTATTTCCTACGAGCAGTACTTC.

The chain employs TRBV19 and TRBJ1-5; possible D gene TRBD1, 6 bases. Germline-derived CDR1 and CDR2 are LNHDA and SQIVND (reference sequence). The CDR3 contains 13 residues. The V end lost 7 bases, the J end lost 6 bases, and 13 bases lay between the germline ends. CDR3 coding DNA: TGTGCCAGTACCCATGGGGGGGCTCAGCCCCAGCATTTT. Its translation: CASTHGGAQPQHF.